The present entry profiles one TCR beta chain with its context. Its target is unknown. This sample was included in a study of cytotoxic CD8 clonotypes in ibrutinib-treated CLL. Looking at the study overall: Response samples were drawn at a median of about eleven months of treatment, range 6 to 36. The average sample held roughly 250,000 productive templates and 96,000 or so productive rearrangements.

The CDR3 loop spans 14 amino acids. CDR1 is SGHRS and CDR2 is YFSETQ in the germline V gene. Unmatched junction bases numbered 4, after V lost 4 bases and J lost 8 bases. Data came from immunoSEQ multiplex PCR; TCRdb stores just in-frame clones and leaves some out. Of 29,000 or so clones listed, 69% are singletons. Study-level points and caveats: The clonality rise at ibrutinib response reflected private clonotype expansion.

Specimen: PBMCs, collected after 24 months of ibrutinib treatment. The genes are TRBV5-1 and TRBJ1-6; 9 positions agree with TRBD1. This clonotype originated in a human donor with chronic lymphocytic leukemia. CDR3 bases: TGCGCCAGCAGCCCGCGACAGGGGGATTCACCCCTCCACTTT. Translating gives CASSPRQGDSPLHF.